Described below is a single T cell receptor (beta chain) sequence and its context. The sample comes from a study of T cells expressing NK-cell markers. TCRdb reworked the 5' RACE reads into one entry per CDR3 protein, no DNA. This sample lists some 500,000 distinct CDR3 sequences; its ten largest clones have almost 1.5%. The V gene's germline CDR1 is LGHNA and CDR2 YNFKEQ. The CDR3 is made up of 13 amino acids. The specimen sequenced was blood T cells: a sorted CD56 or NKG2C T cell subset, CD4+ or CD8+ T cells, or bulk PBMC T cells (not recorded which). This clonotype was sampled from a woman between 45 and 60 years old in good health. The chain joins TRBV4-2 to TRBJ1-2. CDR3 protein: CASSPSALYGYTF.